This section outlines one T cell receptor beta chain sequence together with its context. Antigen specificity is unknown. The table came from immunoSEQ multiplex PCR; TCRdb's copy has only in-frame clones and leaves some out. The sample contains 1,500,000 or so clones, around 97% of which appear only once. This entry belongs to a study of shared clonotypes between healthy human individuals. Findings of the study overall: Memory subsets generally showed lower estimated richness than naive subsets. Blood was the only sampled material, and tissue repertoires likely differ. Several donors shared approximately 5% of their naive CD4 clonotypes.

V was cut by 4 bases and J by 3 bases, with 13 bases left in between. CDR3 length equals 14 residues. Germline V CDR1 and CDR2: SGHDT, YYEEEE. The sequencing sample was made of naive CD4+ T cells sorted from blood. Subset given: CD45RA+ positively selected. This receptor was obtained from a man under 40 in good health. The chain links TRBV5-6 to TRBJ2-5, with a tentative D call TRBD2 (6 bases). The CDR3 here is CASSPAGPEETQYF. Written as DNA, the CDR3 is TGTGCCAGCAGCCCAGCGGGCCCTGAAGAGACCCAGTACTTC.